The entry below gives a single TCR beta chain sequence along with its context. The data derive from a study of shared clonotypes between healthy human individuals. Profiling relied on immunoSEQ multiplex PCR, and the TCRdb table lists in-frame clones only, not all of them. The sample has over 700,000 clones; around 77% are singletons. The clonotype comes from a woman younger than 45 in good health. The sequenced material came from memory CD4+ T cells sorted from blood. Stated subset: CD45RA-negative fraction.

The CDR3 region has the DNA TGTGCCAGCAGCTATCAACTACATAGACACCTAGGCCCCTACGAGCAGTACTTC. As protein: CASSYQLHRHLGPYEQYF. This chain joins TRBV11-2 and TRBJ2-7; D unresolved. Germline values: CDR1 SGHAT, CDR2 FQNNGV. This CDR3 comprises 18 residues. V lost 4 bases and J 2 bases, leaving 24 bases between the germline ends. Supplemented by reference TRBV11-2 and TRBJ2-7, the full variable domain reads EAGVAQSPRYKIIEKRQSVAFWCNPISGHATLYWYQQILGQGPKLLIQFQNNGVVDDSQLPKDRFSAERLKGVDSTLKIQPAKLEDSAVYLCASSYQLHRHLGPYEQYFGPGTRLTVT.